This paragraph reports one TCR beta chain. No antigen is known for it. The data originate from a study of OX40 agonist ivuxolimab in advanced cancers. For the study at large: Patients with prior anti-PD-1, anti-PD-L1 or anti-CTLA-4 therapy were eligible; approximately 37% had some. Partial responses, seen in three patients, involved one hepatocellular carcinoma and two cutaneous melanomas.

Overall study findings and caveats: The CD4+ and CD8+ T cells in the blood had expanded clonally by week 6 at 0.1 to 3.0 mg/kg. Some of the nonresponding patients also showed low levels of normalized T-cell clonal expansion.

Data came from immunoSEQ multiplex PCR; TCRdb stores just in-frame clones and leaves some out. This sample carries about 20,000 clones, about nine tenths of them seen once, and the ten largest clones take about 14%. Looked up from germline, CDR1 is LNHDA and CDR2 is SQIVND (reference sequence). V was trimmed by 5 bases and J by 0 bases, leaving 19 bases between them. This CDR3 has 17 residues. The sequences come from CD4+ or CD8+ T cells sorted from blood, collected in a trial of the OX40 agonist ivuxolimab. This TCR was sampled from an adult with an advanced solid tumor such as melanoma, head and neck, liver or kidney cancer. The chain recombines TRBV19 with TRBJ1-1; the D gene is possibly TRBD1 (5 bases). For the CDR3, the DNA is TGTGCCAGTAGTCTCGCCATTGGGGCCAGCCTGAACACTGAAGCTTTCTTT. Its translation is CASSLAIGASLNTEAFF.